These 5 T cell receptor beta chains were all obtained from the same sample, sequenced in a study of molecular identifiers for immune sequencing clone quantification. TCRdb redid the calling of the PCR reads with MiXCR, one entry per CDR3 protein. The sample carries about half a million distinct CDR3 sequences, 20% to 25% recorded once. The material sequenced was naive CD8+ T cells from blood, with Jurkat cell RNA spiked in. Subset defined: FACS-sorted CD8+CD4-CCR7+CD45RA+ naive T cells. Receptors were obtained from a human donor in good health. Some libraries in this study had Jurkat cell RNA spiked in.

This clonotype has a handful of counts. The CDR3 spells CASSLISGHTRPETQYF. The DNA for the CDR3 is TGTGCCAGCAGCTTAATATCGGGACACACCCGGCCAGAGACCCAGTACTTC. This chain links TRBV7-9 with TRBJ2-5, with D perhaps matching TRBD1 (6 bases). Germline V gene data show CDR1 as SEHNR and CDR2 as FQNEAQ (reference sequence). CDR3 length: 17 amino acids. Trimming left V 2 bases short and J 4 bases short, with 20 bases between.

This clonotype was observed a few times. The gene calls are TRBV19 and TRBJ2-7; D may be TRBD1 or TRBD2 (5 bases each). This CDR3 is 15 amino acids long. V gave up 5 bases and J gave up 3 bases, with 17 bases separating them. Germline V gene lookup returns CDR1 LNHDA and CDR2 SQIVND (reference sequence). The CDR3 is CASSWGGQGIYEQYF. CDR3 sequence (DNA): TGTGCCAGTAGTTGGGGCGGGCAGGGCATCTACGAGCAGTACTTC.

This chain connects TRBV7-9 to TRBJ2-5, with unresolved D. CDR3 length equals 15 residues. The ends were cut back, 2 bases at V and 1 base at J, with 11 bases in the middle. Germline values: CDR1 SEHNR, CDR2 FQNEAQ (reference sequence). The chain's CDR3 is CASSLIPQSQETQYF. The CDR3 coding sequence is TGTGCCAGCAGCTTAATCCCACAGAGCCAAGAGACCCAGTACTTC.

A remark on this clonotype: It may be a read error: a sequence one base away is much more abundant. The chain has TRBV7-9 and TRBJ2-3, with D uncertain. Germline CDR1 is SEHNR and CDR2 is FQNEAQ (reference sequence). The CDR3 has 12 residues. The CDR3: CASSTRLDTQCF. Here the CDR3 DNA reads TGTGCCAGCAGCACCAGGCTGGATACGCAGTGTTTT.

Regarding this clonotype: A much larger clone differs by one base, so this may be a read error. The genes are TRBV13 and TRBJ2-7; TRBD1 matches at 8 bases. The CDR3 length is 14 residues. CDR1 and CDR2 from the germline V gene are PRHDT and FYEKMQ (reference sequence). Losses at the gene ends were 8 bases for V and 2 bases for J; bases not matched to a gene: 8. CDR3 bases: TGTGCCAGCGGCACTTGGACAGGGACCTACGAGCAGTACTTC. It encodes CASGTWTGTYEQYF.